This TCR beta chain was identified in a study of shared clonotypes between healthy human individuals. CD45RO-negative, CCR7-positively selected cells formed the naive CD8 fraction, excluding terminally differentiated effector memory CD45RA+ cells. Repertoires were generated with immunoSEQ multiplex PCR, while TCRdb's copy carries only in-frame clones and drops some. The table has about 590,000 clones, about 95% seen once. Trimming shortened V by 4 bases and J by 0 bases, and 14 bases separated the two germline ends. Germline assignment: CDR1 MGHRA and CDR2 YSYEKL. This CDR3 comprises 16 residues. The source material was naive CD8+ T cells sorted from blood. The V call is TRBV4-1, the J call TRBJ2-3; D gene uncertain. The source is a woman under 40 in good health. The CDR3 reads CASSPRVGFSTDTQYF. CDR3 DNA: TGCGCCAGCAGCCCCAGAGTGGGATTTAGCACAGATACGCAGTATTTT.